This T cell receptor beta chain originates from a study of blood T cell repertoires in COVID-19. The table came from immunoSEQ multiplex PCR; TCRdb's copy has only in-frame clones and leaves some out. The sample records over 45,000 clones, around 90% being singletons. Germline V gene data show CDR1 as LGHDT and CDR2 as YNNKEL (reference sequence). This CDR3 is 16 amino acids long. The trim removed 4 bases at V and 5 bases at J, leaving 7 bases unmatched. This chain links TRBV3-1 (or the pseudogene TRBV3-2) with TRBJ2-3; 12 bases match TRBD2. This TCR was sampled from a woman older than 75 with acute or convalescent COVID-19. Sequencing was done on a sample of peripheral blood. The DNA for the CDR3 is TGTGCCAGCAGCCTTCGACTAGCGGGGGACATAGATACGCAGTATTTT. It is translated as CASSLRLAGDIDTQYF.